The subject of this entry is one T cell receptor (beta chain). The protocol was immunoSEQ multiplex PCR, while the TCRdb copy is restricted to in-frame clones and leaves out a portion. The repertoire includes tens of thousands of clones, 91% of them detected once, and 8.5% to 9% sits in the top ten. The CDR3 sequence is 13 residues long. The V and J ends lost 7 bases and 2 bases respectively, with 11 bases between them. Germline V gives CDR1 WSHSY, CDR2 SAAADI. The data derive from a study of PD-1 and CTLA-4 blockade in melanoma. The source material was CD8+ T cells from peripheral blood, sampled from a patient given anti-PD-1 treatment. This receptor was taken from a human donor with melanoma. The rearrangement uses TRBV10-2 and TRBJ2-5; D is uncertain. The CDR3 sequence: CASTPDSQETQYF. DNA of the CDR3: TGCGCCAGCACCCCCGACTCTCAAGAGACCCAGTACTTC.